Given below is one T cell receptor (beta chain) in context. Its antigen is unidentified. This entry is derived from a study of blood T cells in healthy people across ages. Study-level points and caveats: Getting older went along with TCR beta diversity per million T cells dropping roughly linearly.

The second PCR ran about 6 to 11 cycles with a sample-barcoded 5' primer and J-beta primers. Each CDR3 protein gets one entry after TCRdb re-called the 5' RACE reads with MiXCR. This sample has about 1.6 million distinct CDR3 sequences, with approximately 32% found just once. This CDR3 has 12 amino acids. Trimming left V 0 bases short and J 9 bases short, with 9 bases between. Germline CDR1 is GTSNPN and CDR2 is SVGIG (reference sequence). The source of this sequence is a woman in her twenties or thirties in good health. The rearrangement joins TRBV30 to TRBJ2-1, with D perhaps TRBD1 (6 bases). Sequencing was carried out using blood. The CDR3 sequence: CAWSVQGFEQFF. The CDR3, as DNA: TGTGCCTGGAGTGTACAGGGATTTGAGCAGTTCTTC.